A single sample is the source of the 2 T cell receptor beta chains below, sequenced in a study of beta chain features in type 1 diabetes. TCRB transcripts that were expressed got sequenced, as all of the isolated RNA had been reverse transcribed. Clones were sequenced by immunoSEQ multiplex PCR, and TCRdb holds only the in-frame ones, with some missing. There are fewer than 150,000 clones in the sample; roughly 7.2% occur only once, and around 1.5% lies in the top ten. The sequencing sample was made of central memory CD4+ T cells from blood. The receptors stem from a woman in her 30s in good health.

This clone was seen a handful of times. This chain links TRBV6-1 with TRBJ2-4; D might be TRBD1 (5 bases). This CDR3 region has 15 residues. Trimming stripped 6 bases from V and 3 bases from J, with 15 bases between. Per germline, CDR1 MNHNS and CDR2 SASEGT. CDR3 in amino acids: CASSLPQGSKNIQYF. The DNA of the CDR3 is TGTGCCAGCAGCCTTCCTCAGGGTAGCAAAAACATTCAGTACTTC.

This clone has ten or more counts. The V and J genes are TRBV7-6 and TRBJ2-7, with D hard to call. Germline V gene sequence: CDR1 SGHVS, CDR2 FNYEAQ. This CDR3 contains 14 residues. The V end was cut by 0 bases, the J end by 2 bases, with 8 bases between. The CDR3, as DNA: TGTGCCAGCAGCTTAGCGCGAGGAGCCTACGAGCAGTACTTC. This codes for CASSLARGAYEQYF.